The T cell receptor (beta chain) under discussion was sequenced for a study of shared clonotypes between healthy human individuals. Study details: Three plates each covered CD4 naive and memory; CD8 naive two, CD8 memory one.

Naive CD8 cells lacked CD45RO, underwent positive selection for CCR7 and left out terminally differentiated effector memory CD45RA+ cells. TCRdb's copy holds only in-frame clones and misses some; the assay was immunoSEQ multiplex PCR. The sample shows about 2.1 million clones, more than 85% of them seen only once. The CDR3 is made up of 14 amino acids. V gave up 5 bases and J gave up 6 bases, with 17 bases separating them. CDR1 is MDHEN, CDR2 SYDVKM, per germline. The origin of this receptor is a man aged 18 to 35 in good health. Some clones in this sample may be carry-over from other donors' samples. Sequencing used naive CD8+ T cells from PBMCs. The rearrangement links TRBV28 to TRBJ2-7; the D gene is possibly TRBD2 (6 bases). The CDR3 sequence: CASSPQGGMVEQYF. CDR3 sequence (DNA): TGTGCCAGCAGTCCCCAGGGCGGGATGGTCGAGCAGTACTTC.